These 31 T cell receptor beta chains were sequenced from one sample in a study of blood T cell repertoires in COVID-19. Generated by immunoSEQ multiplex PCR, the TCRdb table keeps only in-frame clones and is missing some. This repertoire shows under 45,000 clones, 81% found once; its top ten account for 2.5% to 4%. The sequencing input was peripheral blood. Every receptor here comes from a man between 65 and 79 years old with COVID-19, enrolled during active disease.

The CDR3 coding sequence is TGTGCCAGCACGACAGGGGTCGGTTCACCCCTCCACTTT. It yields the protein CASTTGVGSPLHF. The J gene is TRBJ1-6, the V gene TRBV2; 8 bases line up with TRBD1. CDR3 length: 13 residues. Germline lookup yields CDR1 SNHLY and CDR2 FYNNEI. Losses at the gene ends were 7 bases for V and 9 bases for J; bases not matched to a gene: 5.

A few counts support this clone. V gene TRBV6-6 combines with J gene TRBJ2-7; 9 bases match TRBD1. Per germline, CDR1 MNHNY and CDR2 SVGAGI (reference sequence). Trimming cost V 4 bases and J 5 bases; bases outside gene matches: 9. This CDR3 spans 15 amino acids. CDR3 residues: CASSFPGQGNNEQYF. The CDR3 bases are TGTGCCAGCAGTTTTCCGGGACAGGGAAATAACGAGCAGTACTTC.

This clone has a handful of counts. The V call is TRBV11-3, the J call TRBJ2-3, with 9 bases identical to TRBD1. Germline V gene lookup returns CDR1 SGHNT and CDR2 YENEEA. Trimming took 1 base from V and 1 from J; bases not matched to a gene: 0. The CDR3 consists of 15 residues. The CDR3 sequence is CASSLGDRGTDTQYF. As DNA, the CDR3 is TGTGCCAGCAGCTTAGGGGACAGGGGCACAGATACGCAGTATTTT.

The rearrangement links TRBV4-2 to TRBJ2-1, with a tentative D call TRBD1 (5 bases). The CDR3 extends over 16 amino acids. V was pared by 4 bases and J by 5 bases, with 18 bases between. Per germline, CDR1 LGHNA and CDR2 YNFKEQ. This CDR3 reads CASSPHDSYGDNEQFF. DNA for the CDR3: TGTGCCAGCAGCCCGCACGACAGTTATGGGGACAATGAGCAGTTCTTC.

The chain carries TRBV11-2 and TRBJ2-3, with D perhaps matching TRBD1 (5 bases). Per the germline V gene, CDR1 is SGHAT and CDR2 is FQNNGV. This CDR3 contains 15 residues. Trimming cost V 4 bases and J 2 bases, with 13 bases left between them. CDR3 DNA sequence: TGTGCCAGCAGCTCCGACAGACCATACACAGATACGCAGTATTTT. This sequence encodes CASSSDRPYTDTQYF.

The chain links TRBV23-1 to TRBJ2-2, with TRBD2 matching over 14 bases. TRBV23-1 is an ORF, with its function uncertain. This CDR3 region has 17 residues. With 3 bases clipped from V and 6 bases from J, the junction kept 6 bases outside the gene matches. The CDR3 reads CASSHPGLAGGPGELFF. The CDR3 nucleotides are TGCGCCAGCAGTCACCCAGGACTAGCGGGAGGACCCGGGGAGCTGTTTTTT.

The rearrangement links TRBV25-1 to TRBJ1-1; D is ambiguous. This CDR3 spans 11 amino acids. CDR1 and CDR2 (germline): MGHDK, SYGVNS. V was cut by 7 bases and J by 1 base, with 4 bases left in between. CDR3 nucleotides: TGTGCCAGCACCAGGAACACTGAAGCTTTCTTT. Translating it yields CASTRNTEAFF.

This sequence joins TRBV9 and TRBJ1-4; D remains unclear. The CDR3 is 13 residues long. Trimming took off 0 bases at V and 4 bases at J, with 4 bases between the two ends. The germline gives CDR1 SGDLS, CDR2 YYNGEE. CDR3 nucleotides: TGTGCCAGCAGCGTAGGGAGTAATGAAAAACTGTTTTTT. It is translated as CASSVGSNEKLFF.

This clone is a singleton in its sample. This chain connects TRBV19 to TRBJ1-4, with D possibly being TRBD1 (5 bases). V was trimmed by 6 bases and J by 0 bases, leaving 11 bases between them. Germline lookup yields CDR1 LNHDA and CDR2 SQIVND (reference sequence). This CDR3 contains 15 residues. This CDR3 is CASSIDSATNEKLFF. The CDR3 coding sequence is TGTGCCAGTAGCATTGACAGTGCAACTAATGAAAAACTGTTTTTT.

The V call is TRBV6-6, the J call TRBJ1-4; D is ambiguous. Deletions cut 6 bases from V and 4 bases from J, with 12 bases between. The CDR3 runs 14 residues. CDR1 and CDR2 (germline): MNHNY, SVGAGI (reference sequence). The CDR3 loop reads CASRGGLGNEKLFF. Written as DNA, the CDR3 is TGTGCCAGCAGAGGAGGGTTGGGTAATGAAAAACTGTTTTTT.

The chain carries TRBV11-1 and TRBJ2-3; D is unresolved. Trimming cost V 6 bases and J 2 bases, with 9 bases left between them. The CDR3 has 13 amino acids. Germline V CDR1 and CDR2: SGHAT, FQDESV (reference sequence). CDR3 sequence: CASRQLITDTQYF. CDR3 DNA sequence: TGTGCCAGCAGACAGTTAATCACAGATACGCAGTATTTT.

Of note for this clone: Relative to the germline gene, one junction end is altered; a read error may explain this. The chain links TRBV7-6 to TRBJ1-6; unclear D gene. The CDR3 loop spans 12 amino acids. Germline V gives CDR1 SGHVS, CDR2 FNYEAQ. This chain's CDR3 is CASSSYYSPLHF. The DNA of the CDR3 is TGTGCCAGCAGCTCCTATTATTCACCCCTCCACTTT.

The rearrangement joins TRBV11-2 to TRBJ2-2; the match to TRBD2 covers 8 bases. This CDR3 comprises 16 residues. V shed 6 bases and J 0 bases; nucleotides not matched to a gene: 6. In germline, CDR1 is SGHAT, CDR2 FQNNGV. The CDR3 nucleotides are TGTGCCAGCAGACCCTCTAGCGGGTCGAACACCGGGGAGCTGTTTTTT. Translation gives CASRPSSGSNTGELFF.

This rearrangement joins TRBV15 to TRBJ1-2, with D perhaps TRBD1 (6 bases). Germline values: CDR1 LNHNV, CDR2 YYDKDF (reference sequence). The CDR3 spans 16 residues. V gave up 0 bases and J gave up 6 bases, with 17 bases separating them. CDR3: CATSRDQGFIDHGYTF. DNA for the CDR3: TGTGCCACCAGCAGAGATCAGGGGTTTATCGACCATGGCTACACCTTC.

By its share, this clone is medium-sized (0.01 to 0.1%). The chain has TRBV19 and TRBJ1-1, with D perhaps TRBD1 (5 bases). Germline V gene sequence: CDR1 LNHDA, CDR2 SQIVND (reference sequence). This CDR3 region has 13 residues. V shed 5 bases and J shed 6 bases, with 13 bases lying between them. CDR3 bases: TGTGCCAGTAGTCCCGGGGGAGGGCCTGAAGCTTTCTTT. Protein: CASSPGGGPEAFF.

V is TRBV18 and J is TRBJ1-3; D possibly corresponds to TRBD1 (6 bases). The CDR3 totals 18 residues. Germline V CDR1 and CDR2: KGHSH, LQKENI. V lost 2 bases to trimming and J lost 0 bases, with 17 bases between them. The CDR3 here is CASSPGVPGARSGNTIYF. CDR3 nucleotides: TGTGCCAGCTCACCAGGGGTACCAGGGGCCCGCTCTGGAAACACCATATATTTT.

The rearrangement uses TRBV7-9 and TRBJ1-5; a weak D match, TRBD1 (5 bases). The germline V gene encodes CDR1 SEHNR and CDR2 FQNEAQ (reference sequence). V gave up 5 bases and J gave up 0 bases, with 11 bases separating them. This CDR3 contains 15 residues. As DNA, the CDR3 is TGTGCCAGCAGCCGGGGGGACGATAGCAATCAGCCCCAGCATTTT. It codes for CASSRGDDSNQPQHF. Combining the CDR3 with reference TRBV7-9 and TRBJ1-5 gives the whole variable domain DTGVSQNPRHKITKRGQNVTFRCDPISEHNRLYWYRQTLGQGPEFLTYFQNEAQLEKSRLLSDRFSAERPKGSFSTLEIQRTEQGDSAMYLCASSRGDDSNQPQHFGDGTRLSIL.

The rearrangement links TRBV10-3 to TRBJ1-6, with D possibly TRBD1 on 6 matching bases. V shed 4 bases and J shed 14 bases, with 15 bases lying between them. There are 13 residues in the CDR3. Per the germline V gene, CDR1 is ENHRY and CDR2 is SYGVKD. Here the CDR3 DNA reads TGTGCCATCAGTGCAATACAGGGTTTGGCCCTCCACTTT. Amino acid sequence: CAISAIQGLALHF.

The rearrangement uses TRBV25-1 and TRBJ2-7, with D maybe TRBD1 (5 bases). This CDR3 comprises 14 residues. V was cut by 4 bases and J by 2 bases, with 12 bases left in between. The germline CDR1 and CDR2 sequences are MGHDK and SYGVNS. The CDR3 here is CASSGGKGTYEQYF. The CDR3 nucleotides read TGTGCCAGCAGTGGGGGAAAGGGGACCTACGAGCAGTACTTC.

The chain employs TRBV28 and TRBJ1-4; 7 bases fit TRBD1. Per germline, CDR1 MDHEN and CDR2 SYDVKM. V lost 6 bases to trimming and J lost 8 bases; unmatched junction nucleotides: 6. The CDR3 loop spans 13 amino acids. CDR3 nucleotides: TGTGCCAGCAGGACAGGGAGCCTAGAAAAACTGTTTTTT. This translates into CASRTGSLEKLFF.

The chain has TRBV5-6 and TRBJ1-1; 8 nucleotides agree with TRBD1. The CDR3 consists of 13 residues. The junction had 3 bases not matched to a gene; V was cut back by 4 bases and J by 4 bases. Germline CDR1 and CDR2: SGHDT and YYEEEE. CDR3 amino acids: CASSLDRGTEAFF. The CDR3, as DNA: TGTGCCAGCAGCCTCGACAGGGGCACTGAAGCTTTCTTT.

The chain carries TRBV2 and TRBJ2-1, with 9 positions matching TRBD2. Germline values: CDR1 SNHLY, CDR2 FYNNEI. The V and J ends lost 3 bases and 3 bases, in that order; junction bases with no gene match: 6. CDR3 length: 16 amino acids. The CDR3 coding sequence is TGTGCCAGCAGTGAGGTGACTAGCGGTTTCTACAATGAGCAGTTCTTC. Translating gives CASSEVTSGFYNEQFF. The full variable domain, with the rest looked up from reference TRBV2 and TRBJ2-1, is EPEVTQTPSHQVTQMGQEVILRCVPISNHLYFYWYRQILGQKVEFLVSFYNNEISEKSEIFDDQFSVERPDGSNFTLKIRSTKLEDSAMYFCASSEVTSGFYNEQFFGPGTRLTVL.

The rearrangement joins TRBV2 to TRBJ2-3; weak D call: TRBD2 (6 bases). This CDR3 has 14 residues. The germline CDR1 and CDR2 sequences are SNHLY and FYNNEI. V dropped 6 bases and J dropped 0 bases, with 10 bases sitting between them. The CDR3 reads CASRGGSSTDTQYF. The CDR3 DNA reads as TGTGCCAGCAGGGGAGGTTCTAGCACAGATACGCAGTATTTT.

This chain joins TRBV11-3 and TRBJ2-1, with 7 bases identical to TRBD1. The germline CDR1 and CDR2 sequences are SGHNT and YENEEA. The CDR3 totals 15 residues. With 1 base clipped from V and 2 bases from J, the junction kept 2 bases outside the gene matches. This CDR3 is CASSLGQGAYNEQFF. Here the CDR3 DNA reads TGTGCCAGCAGCTTAGGGCAGGGGGCCTACAATGAGCAGTTCTTC.

The chain couples TRBV11-2 to TRBJ1-3; no clear D gene. V lost 3 bases and J 0 bases, leaving 6 bases between the germline ends. The CDR3 consists of 14 residues. Germline lookup yields CDR1 SGHAT and CDR2 FQNNGV. The CDR3 is CASSLSISGNTIYF. For the CDR3, the DNA is TGTGCCAGCAGCTTGTCAATCTCTGGAAACACCATATATTTT.

J is TRBJ1-1 and V is TRBV11-3; TRBD1 agrees at 8 bases. The J segment lost 2 bases and the V segment lost 1 base, leaving 3 bases of the junction unmatched. CDR1 is SGHNT, CDR2 YENEEA, per germline. The CDR3 covers 15 residues. The CDR3: CASSLGTGLNTEAFF. Here the CDR3 DNA reads TGTGCCAGCAGCTTAGGGACAGGGTTAAACACTGAAGCTTTCTTT.

The genes are TRBV7-2 and TRBJ1-2; TRBD1 matches 9 bases. The CDR3 totals 15 residues. J lost 3 bases, V lost 5 bases, and 7 bases had no gene match. The germline V gene encodes CDR1 SGHTA and CDR2 FQGNSA. The CDR3 bases are TGTGCCAGCAGCCACCGGACAGGGGTCGACTATGGCTACACCTTC. This encodes CASSHRTGVDYGYTF. Based on the CDR3 plus reference TRBV7-2 and TRBJ1-2, the full variable domain is GAGVSQSPSNKVTEKGKDVELRCDPISGHTALYWYRQSLGQGLEFLIYFQGNSAPDKSGLPSDRFSAERTGGSVSTLTIQRTQQEDSAVYLCASSHRTGVDYGYTFGSGTRLTVV.

This chain links TRBV27 with TRBJ1-1; D unresolved. Germline CDR1 is MNHEY and CDR2 is SMNVEV (reference sequence). The CDR3 has 13 residues. V lost 5 bases and J lost 0, with 7 bases in between. The CDR3 protein is CASSRGLNTEAFF. The CDR3 bases are TGTGCCAGCAGTCGGGGATTGAACACTGAAGCTTTCTTT.

The V gene is TRBV6-5, the J gene TRBJ2-7; TRBD1 might be the D (5 bases). Germline CDR1 is MNHEY and CDR2 is SVGAGI. V was trimmed by 6 bases and J by 0 bases, leaving 9 bases between them. The CDR3 runs to 13 residues. CDR3 DNA sequence: TGTGCCAGCAGCCAGGGCCCCTCCTACGAGCAGTACTTC. It yields the protein CASSQGPSYEQYF.

This sequence joins TRBV5-4 and TRBJ1-4; 9 bases map to TRBD1. Germline CDR1 is SGHNT and CDR2 is YYREEE (reference sequence). The trim removed 4 bases at V and 4 bases at J, leaving 5 bases unmatched. The CDR3 is 15 residues long. CDR3: CASSKGTGSNEKLFF. The CDR3 DNA reads as TGTGCCAGCAGCAAAGGGACAGGGAGTAATGAAAAACTGTTTTTT.

The chain employs TRBV10-3 and TRBJ1-3; D is unclear. Germline values: CDR1 ENHRY, CDR2 SYGVKD. The CDR3 is 15 residues long. The V end lost 0 bases, the J end lost 0 bases, and 6 bases lay between the germline ends. CDR3 bases: TGTGCCATCAGTGAGTCGACATACTCTGGAAACACCATATATTTT. Protein product: CAISESTYSGNTIYF.